This T cell receptor beta chain was documented in a study of blood T cell repertoires in COVID-19. Study context: Some COVID-19 samples were acute and others convalescent; all came from the United States, Italy and Spain. Sources were T cells, B-cell-depleted T cells, or PBMCs; the material itself was cDNA or gDNA.

Followed over time, Seattle patients had been enrolled while infection was active. Germline loops: CDR1 SGHTA, CDR2 FQGTGA. The CDR3 has 15 amino acids. V dropped 4 bases and J dropped 4; count of bases not matched to a gene: 4. Profiling relied on immunoSEQ multiplex PCR, and the TCRdb table lists in-frame clones only, not all of them. The sample holds about 160,000 clones, 85% to 95% seen once. This receptor was obtained from a woman between 55 and 75 years old with COVID-19, enrolled during active disease. The chain joins TRBV7-3 to TRBJ2-2, with 9 bases aligning to TRBD1. The sequencing input was peripheral blood. CDR3 sequence reads: CASSSRQGGTGELFF. CDR3 nucleotides: TGTGCCAGCAGCTCAAGACAGGGGGGCACCGGGGAGCTGTTTTTT.